This entry is about one T cell receptor (beta chain). This sample was taken from a study of blood T cell repertoires in COVID-19. Study overall: Acute-phase and convalescent COVID-19 samples originated in the United States, Italy and Spain.

Original methodology: For nucleated cells, counts were estimated from reference gene primer amplification. Sequencing was performed with immunoSEQ multiplex PCR; in TCRdb, only in-frame clones are kept and a portion is missing. Clone size and the V and J calls come from that table; the DNA yielded D and trimming. The sample has more than 150,000 clones, 85% to 90% seen once. The V gene end was trimmed by 0 bases and the J gene end by 2 bases; junction bases not matched to a gene: 2. CDR3 length: 14 residues. Looked up from germline, CDR1 is GTSNPN and CDR2 is SVGIG (reference sequence). The sequenced material came from peripheral blood. This TCR derives from a man aged 65-85 years with active or convalescent COVID-19. The chain carries TRBV30 and TRBJ1-1; TRBD1 matches at 8 bases. Here the CDR3 reads CAWSVGQGNTEAFF. CDR3 coding DNA: TGTGCCTGGAGTGTCGGACAGGGCAACACTGAAGCTTTCTTT.